This is a list of T cell receptor beta chains from one sample in a study of regulatory T cells. Only in-frame clones appear in the TCRdb table, and some are missing; sequencing was by immunoSEQ multiplex PCR. The sample consists of about 29,000 clones, 80% to 95% of them appearing once. Sequenced material: conventional CD4+ T cells sorted from blood. The origin of the receptors is a person aged 18 to 35 with CD3G deficiency. Each CDR3 is given with its conserved first and last residue. A D gene is named only where the DNA matches it firmly. Clone sizes are given selectively: once, few, many, or a class where the clone is expanded.

J	D	size	V	CDR3	DNA
TRBJ1-2	TRBD1	NA	TRBV5-1	CASSLQTGVNGYTF	TGCGCCAGCAGCCTACAGACAGGGGTGAATGGCTACACCTTC
TRBJ2-1	NA	NA	TRBV6-1	CASEKLPGLNNEQFF	TGTGCCAGCGAAAAGCTTCCTGGACTCAACAATGAGCAGTTCTTC
TRBJ2-1	NA	NA	TRBV30	CAWAPGFHNEQFF	TGTGCCTGGGCCCCAGGGTTCCACAATGAGCAGTTCTTC
TRBJ2-1	TRBD1	NA	TRBV7-8	CASSFRDRFGEQFF	TGTGCCAGCAGCTTCCGGGACAGGTTTGGTGAGCAGTTCTTC
TRBJ2-2	NA	NA	TRBV4-2	CASSQMDWNTGELFF	TGTGCCAGCAGCCAAATGGACTGGAACACCGGGGAGCTGTTTTTT
TRBJ1-2	TRBD1	few	TRBV5-1	CASSPWTGSNYGYTF	TGCGCCAGCAGCCCTTGGACAGGGTCTAACTATGGCTACACCTTC
TRBJ1-6	TRBD1	few	TRBV30	CACRQGTYNSPLHF	TGTGCCTGCCGACAGGGCACTTATAATTCACCCCTCCACTTT
TRBJ1-5	NA	NA	TRBV19	CASSIPNQPQHF	TGTGCCAGTAGTATACCTAATCAGCCCCAGCATTTT
TRBJ2-3	NA	NA	TRBV7-9	CASSLRERDTQYF	TGTGCCAGCAGCTTGAGGGAGAGGGATACGCAGTATTTT
TRBJ1-2	NA	NA	TRBV5-1	CASSPRGGYNGYTF	TGCGCCAGCAGCCCGAGGGGGGGATATAATGGCTACACCTTC
TRBJ2-3	NA	NA	TRBV4-1	CASSRTPAGRRSSTDTQYF	TGCGCCAGCAGCCGAACTCCGGCTGGGAGGCGGAGTAGCACAGATACGCAGTATTTT
TRBJ1-4	NA	NA	TRBV7-2	CASSLGPTHLSTNEKLFF	TGTGCCAGCAGCCTCGGGCCTACCCACCTATCAACTAATGAAAAACTGTTTTTT
TRBJ2-1	NA	NA	TRBV28	CASSSPRDGLKREQFF	TGTGCCAGCAGTTCCCCTCGGGACGGGCTAAAGCGCGAGCAGTTCTTC
TRBJ2-1	NA	NA	TRBV6-1	CASSPGRQPPNEQFF	TGTGCCAGCAGTCCGGGACGCCAACCTCCCAATGAGCAGTTCTTC
TRBJ2-7	TRBD2	NA	TRBV7-8	CASSFGTSAEQYF	TGTGCCAGCAGCTTTGGGACTAGCGCCGAGCAGTACTTC
TRBJ1-5	TRBD1	few	TRBV6-1	CASSERRGLGQPQHF	TGTGCCAGCAGTGAAAGGAGGGGGCTCGGTCAGCCCCAGCATTTT
TRBJ1-2	NA	NA	TRBV20-1	CSRRDHYGYTF	TGCAGCAGACGGGATCACTATGGCTACACCTTC
TRBJ2-1	NA	once	TRBV28	CASSVNTGTPSRDEQFF	TGTGCCAGCAGTGTAAATACCGGGACCCCAAGTCGCGATGAGCAGTTCTTC
TRBJ1-2	NA	NA	TRBV5-1	CASSLGGPNYGYTF	TGCGCCAGCAGCTTGGGCGGACCTAACTATGGCTACACCTTC
TRBJ2-7	NA	NA	TRBV6-5	CASSQGWEQYF	TGTGCCAGCAGCCAGGGGTGGGAGCAGTACTTC
TRBJ1-4	NA	NA	TRBV6-1	CASQGNEKLFF	TGTGCCAGCCAGGGAAACGAAAAACTGTTTTTT
TRBJ2-3	NA	NA	TRBV4-3	CASSQDKQGGATDTQYF	TGCGCCAGCAGCCAAGACAAACAGGGGGGGGCAACAGATACGCAGTATTTT
TRBJ1-2	NA	NA	TRBV6-1	CASLGQGNGYTF	TGTGCCAGCCTGGGGCAGGGGAATGGCTACACCTTC
TRBJ1-5	TRBD1	NA	TRBV19	CASSPRDRGNSNQPQHF	TGTGCCAGTAGTCCGAGGGACAGGGGTAATAGCAATCAGCCCCAGCATTTT
TRBJ2-7	TRBD2	NA	TRBV7-3	CASSLTMAGVCFSSYEQYF	TGTGCCAGCAGCTTAACGATGGCGGGAGTTTGTTTCAGCTCCTACGAGCAGTACTTC
TRBJ2-3	TRBD1	NA	TRBV7-9	CASSHRGRLTDTQYF	TGTGCCAGCAGCCACAGGGGGCGGTTAACAGATACGCAGTATTTT
TRBJ1-1	NA	NA	TRBV28	CASSPHSLMNTEAFF	TGTGCCAGCAGTCCCCATAGTTTGATGAACACTGAAGCTTTCTTT
TRBJ2-7	TRBD2	once	TRBV28	CASSRRPSGRYSYEQYF	TGTGCCAGCAGTCGCCGTCCTAGCGGGAGGTACTCCTACGAGCAGTACTTC
TRBJ2-7	TRBD1	NA	TRBV6-1	CASSEDNRGERYF	TGTGCCAGCAGTGAAGATAACAGGGGCGAGCGGTACTTC
TRBJ2-4	TRBD1	NA	TRBV6-1	CASSEVRGQGLGNIQYF	TGTGCCAGCAGTGAAGTTCGGGGACAGGGGTTGGGAAACATTCAGTACTTC
TRBJ1-4	NA	once	TRBV6-6	CASSAHISGYEKLFF	TGTGCCAGCAGTGCTCACATATCGGGGTATGAAAAACTGTTTTTT
TRBJ1-1	TRBD1	NA	TRBV4-1	CASSPGGRGPPGTEAFF	TGCGCCAGCAGCCCTGGGGGCAGGGGGCCTCCGGGCACTGAAGCTTTCTTT
TRBJ1-1	NA	NA	TRBV18	CASSPQDLVLGGATEAFF	TGTGCCAGCTCACCACAAGACCTGGTCCTCGGGGGGGCCACTGAAGCTTTCTTT
TRBJ2-2	TRBD1	NA	TRBV7-9	CASQGPTGTANTGELFF	TGTGCCAGCCAGGGGCCCACAGGGACAGCGAACACCGGGGAGCTGTTTTTT
TRBJ2-2	NA	NA	TRBV6-1	CASSEKWAAGELFF	TGTGCCAGCAGTGAAAAGTGGGCAGCCGGGGAGCTGTTTTTT
TRBJ1-2	TRBD1	NA	TRBV28	CASSLFRTGDPYGYTF	TGTGCCAGCAGTTTATTCCGGACAGGGGATCCCTATGGCTACACCTTC
TRBJ2-1	TRBD1	NA	TRBV6-1	CASSVGGLYNEQFF	TGTGCCAGCAGTGTAGGGGGCTTGTACAATGAGCAGTTCTTC
TRBJ2-1	NA	once	TRBV9	CASRASGAGNEQFF	TGTGCCAGCCGGGCGTCGGGGGCCGGGAATGAGCAGTTCTTC
TRBJ2-7	TRBD2	NA	TRBV2	CASSVASGGKEQYF	TGTGCCAGCAGTGTAGCTAGCGGGGGGAAAGAGCAGTACTTC
TRBJ2-6	NA	NA	TRBV28	CASSLTGDTGANVLTF	TGTGCCAGCAGTTTAACTGGGGACACTGGGGCCAACGTCCTGACTTTC
TRBJ1-1	NA	NA	TRBV7-9	CASSLSVGRGEGRPWAFF	TGTGCCAGCAGCTTATCGGTGGGGAGGGGGGAAGGTCGTCCTTGGGCTTTCTTT
TRBJ2-3	TRBD1	NA	TRBV5-1	CASRIAPGQGTDTQYF	TGCGCCAGCAGGATTGCACCGGGACAGGGCACAGATACGCAGTATTTT
TRBJ1-1	NA	NA	TRBV5-1	CASSLEGGTEAFF	TGCGCCAGCAGCTTGGAGGGTGGCACTGAAGCTTTCTTT
TRBJ2-1	NA	once	TRBV5-1	CASSLLGNEQFF	TGCGCCAGCAGCTTGTTAGGTAATGAGCAGTTCTTC